The next 13 T cell receptor beta chains were all read from a single sample in a study of monozygotic twins with inflammatory bowel disease. TCRdb reprocessed the 5' RACE reads; each CDR3 protein has one entry and no DNA is given. Here the sample table reports 150,000 to 200,000 distinct CDR3 sequences. The specimen sequenced was blood. The origin of the receptors is a human donor with ulcerative colitis or Crohn's disease, or a healthy co-twin of an affected twin (not recorded which).

V gene TRBV6-1 combines with J gene TRBJ1-1. This CDR3 has 12 residues. Germline V gene data show CDR1 as MNHNS and CDR2 as SASEGT. The CDR3 is CASSEQTLEAFF.

The rearrangement links TRBV10-3 to TRBJ2-7. CDR3 length: 11 residues. Germline values: CDR1 ENHRY, CDR2 SYGVKD. CDR3 residues: CATLGQYEQYF.

The chain recombines TRBV20-1 with TRBJ2-1; as DNA is missing, the TRBD2 call by TCRdb cannot be tested. Germline values: CDR1 DFQATT, CDR2 SNEGSKA (reference sequence). This CDR3 has 15 amino acids. The CDR3 region is CSASSGRAAWNEQFF.

J is TRBJ2-5 and V is TRBV28; TCRdb indicates TRBD2, and absent DNA this call remains unverified. The CDR3 spans 14 residues. Germline V gene data show CDR1 as MDHEN and CDR2 as SYDVKM. The CDR3 region is CATTISGSVETQYF.

This chain connects TRBV4-1 to TRBJ2-3; TCRdb picks TRBD1, but there is no DNA to check that call. The CDR3 is made up of 15 amino acids. The V gene's germline CDR1 is MGHRA and CDR2 YSYEKL. The CDR3 loop reads CASSHSRGDGDTQYF.

The CDR3 sequence is CASSLGGTSQETQYF. This chain joins TRBV5-1 and TRBJ2-5; the TRBD1 assignment by TCRdb is unverifiable without DNA. CDR1 SGHRS and CDR2 YFSETQ come from the germline V gene. CDR3 length: 15 amino acids.

The chain employs TRBV10-2 and TRBJ2-2; with no DNA, the TCRdb D assignment of TRBD1 cannot be verified. Germline loops: CDR1 WSHSY, CDR2 SAAADI. This CDR3 contains 15 residues. CDR3 sequence reads: CASSERDPFGGELFF.

The chain recombines TRBV5-1 with TRBJ1-2. The CDR3 extends over 12 amino acids. Germline CDR1 SGHRS, CDR2 YFSETQ. The CDR3: CASSLDGMGYTF.

The chain combines TRBV29-1 with TRBJ2-7; the TCRdb D gene call, TRBD2, has no DNA to confirm it. This CDR3 has 16 amino acids. CDR1 and CDR2 (germline): SQVTM, ANQGSEA. CDR3 region: CSASDTLGTSVNEQYF.

The chain is built from TRBV11-2 and TRBJ1-6. CDR1 and CDR2 (germline): SGHAT, FQNNGV. This CDR3 contains 15 residues. This chain's CDR3 is CASSLVAGYNSPLHF.

The chain joins TRBV7-3 to TRBJ2-1; without DNA, the TCRdb call of TRBD2 cannot be checked. The germline CDR1 and CDR2 sequences are SGHTA and FQGTGA. The CDR3 length is 17 residues. The CDR3 reads CASSLTPLAGGPYEQFF.

The chain couples TRBV7-9 to TRBJ2-1; TCRdb's D call of TRBD1 is untestable without DNA. Germline V gene sequence: CDR1 SEHNR, CDR2 FQNEAQ (reference sequence). The CDR3 runs 15 residues. The CDR3 is CASSLVGTGYNEQFF.

This chain's CDR3 is CASRGTGTPYEQYF. The V and J genes are TRBV6-1 and TRBJ2-7; the TRBD1 assignment by TCRdb is unverifiable without DNA. The CDR3 runs 14 residues. Germline-derived CDR1 and CDR2 are MNHNS and SASEGT.